This T cell receptor beta chain was recovered during a study of monozygotic twins with inflammatory bowel disease. TCR libraries each used 3500 ng of total RNA. The template switching step added UMIs that contained a 6-nucleotide sample barcode. TCRdb re-called the 5' RACE reads, yielding one record per CDR3 amino acid sequence without DNA. This sample contains around 370,000 distinct CDR3 sequences. In regard to this clonotype: Its cognate antigen is unknown.

General study points: Those with IBD had lower TCRbeta diversity (inverse Simpson) than their healthy co-twins did. Variability in patient repertoires may have come partly from differing immunosuppressive treatments.

Germline CDR1 SGHTA, CDR2 FQGNSA. CDR3 size: 14 residues. V and J are TRBV7-2 and TRBJ2-7; TCRdb reports TRBD2, a call that lacks DNA to check it against. The specimen sequenced was blood. This receptor was obtained from a human donor with ulcerative colitis or Crohn's disease, or a healthy co-twin of an affected twin (not recorded which). The CDR3 sequence: CASSPTRIQTSQYF.